One sample yielded the 8 T cell receptor beta chains listed below, sequenced in a study of vaccination effects on CD4 cells after COVID-19. Here immunoSEQ multiplex PCR was the method, and the copy in TCRdb shows in-frame clones only, minus some. This sample has about 38,000 clones, with under 75% found just once. For these TCRs, the target antigens are not known. Expansion with viral peptide pools was applied to antigen-specific CD4+ T cells by the ViraFEST assay prior to sequencing. With approximately ten days of culture completed, CD4+ T cells were isolated. Vaccine recipients, nucleocapsid antibody negative, had no prior SARS-CoV-2 infection. This specimen was CD4+ T cells from PBMCs cultured with SARS-CoV-2 spike peptides, taken before COVID-19 vaccination. These receptors were taken from a human donor who received a COVID-19 vaccine.

The rearrangement links TRBV10-2 to TRBJ2-1; TRBD1 agrees at 9 bases. The V segment lost 6 bases and the J segment 10 bases; nucleotides outside the gene matches: 4. Germline V lookup: CDR1 WSHSY, CDR2 SAAADI. This CDR3 is 12 amino acids long. The CDR3 DNA reads TGCGCCAGCAGGGACAGGGGCCGGGAGCAGTTCTTC. Translating it yields CASRDRGREQFF.

This clone was recorded once. This sequence joins TRBV5-4 and TRBJ2-1, with 12 bases lining up with TRBD2. V gave up 4 bases and J gave up 5 bases; unmatched junction bases: 4. The germline CDR1 and CDR2 sequences are SGHNT and YYREEE (reference sequence). CDR3 size: 15 residues. The CDR3, as DNA: TGTGCCAGCAGCCGGCCTAGCGGGAGGGACAATGAGCAGTTCTTC. This codes for CASSRPSGRDNEQFF.

The chain recombines TRBV28 with TRBJ2-3; D is possibly TRBD2 (6 bases). This CDR3 contains 17 residues. CDR1 and CDR2 from the germline V gene are MDHEN and SYDVKM. Trimming pared 5 bases from V and 1 base from J, leaving 19 bases between. The CDR3 region is CASSPAGRSLGTDTQYF. Written as DNA, the CDR3 is TGTGCCAGCAGTCCAGCGGGCCGGAGTCTTGGCACAGATACGCAGTATTTT.

This clone was recorded once. This sequence joins TRBV5-6 and TRBJ2-2, with 7 bases matching TRBD2. Looked up from germline, CDR1 is SGHDT and CDR2 is YYEEEE. The CDR3 runs 18 residues. V shed 3 bases and J 4 bases; nucleotides not matched to a gene: 15. The CDR3 coding sequence is TGTGCCAGCAGCTCCGCGGGGGTGGGGGAGCTCAGCACCGGGGAGCTGTTTTTT. Protein: CASSSAGVGELSTGELFF.

The chain employs TRBV30 and TRBJ1-6; D gene ambiguous. The CDR3 is 13 amino acids. The V end lost 3 bases, the J end lost 5 bases, and 8 bases lay between the germline ends. Germline V gene sequence: CDR1 GTSNPN, CDR2 SVGIG (reference sequence). This CDR3 reads CAWRPRNNSPLHF. Written as DNA, the CDR3 is TGTGCCTGGAGACCCAGGAATAATTCACCCCTCCACTTT.

The CDR3 region has the DNA TGCGCCAGCAGCGACGACTCTGGAAACACCATATATTTT. Its protein product is CASSDDSGNTIYF. The chain employs TRBV4-3 and TRBJ1-3; D not resolved. The length of the CDR3 is 13 residues. Per germline, CDR1 LGHNA and CDR2 YSLEER. Between the trimmed V and J ends, which lost 5 bases and 0 bases, there was a span of 5 bases.

Worth noting for this clone: The same CDR3 is also encoded by other DNA sequences in this sample. This chain uses TRBV7-2 with TRBJ2-7; 13 bases align to TRBD2. This CDR3 comprises 14 residues. The germline gives CDR1 SGHTA, CDR2 FQGNSA. V lost 1 base to trimming and J lost 12 bases; unmatched junction nucleotides: 6. The CDR3 sequence: CASSLGGLAGRRYF. The DNA of the CDR3 is TGTGCCAGCAGCTTAGGGGGACTAGCGGGACGACGGTACTTC.

CDR3 sequence (DNA): TGCGCCAGCAGCCAAGGTGGCAGGGGGGGATATGGCTACACCTTC. Translated, it gives CASSQGGRGGYGYTF. The gene calls are TRBV4-1 and TRBJ1-2, with 7 bases matching TRBD1. Germline CDR1 MGHRA, CDR2 YSYEKL. CDR3 size: 15 residues. The V and J ends lost 1 base and 5 bases, in that order; junction bases with no gene match: 7.